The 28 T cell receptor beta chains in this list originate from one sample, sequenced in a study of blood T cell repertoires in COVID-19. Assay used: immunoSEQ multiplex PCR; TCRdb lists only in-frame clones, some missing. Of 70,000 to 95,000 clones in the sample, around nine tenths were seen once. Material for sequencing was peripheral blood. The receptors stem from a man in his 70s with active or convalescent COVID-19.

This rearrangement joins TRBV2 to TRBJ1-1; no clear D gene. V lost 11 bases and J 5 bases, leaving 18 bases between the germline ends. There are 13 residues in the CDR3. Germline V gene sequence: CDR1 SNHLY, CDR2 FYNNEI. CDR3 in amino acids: CAGLTQTGTEAFF. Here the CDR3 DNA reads TGTGCCGGACTAACTCAAACGGGGACTGAAGCTTTCTTT.

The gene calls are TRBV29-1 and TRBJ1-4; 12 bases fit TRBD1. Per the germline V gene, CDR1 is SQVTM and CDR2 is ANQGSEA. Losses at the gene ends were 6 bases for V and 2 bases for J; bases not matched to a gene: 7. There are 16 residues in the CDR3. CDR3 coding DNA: TGCAGCGTCGTCCCGGGACAGGGGGCGACTAATGAAAAACTGTTTTTT. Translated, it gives CSVVPGQGATNEKLFF.

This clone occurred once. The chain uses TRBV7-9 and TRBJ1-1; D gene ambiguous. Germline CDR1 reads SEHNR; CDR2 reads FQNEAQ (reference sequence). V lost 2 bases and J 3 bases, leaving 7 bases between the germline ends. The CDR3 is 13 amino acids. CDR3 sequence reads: CASSLRRDTEAFF. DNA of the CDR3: TGTGCCAGCAGCTTACGGAGGGACACTGAAGCTTTCTTT.

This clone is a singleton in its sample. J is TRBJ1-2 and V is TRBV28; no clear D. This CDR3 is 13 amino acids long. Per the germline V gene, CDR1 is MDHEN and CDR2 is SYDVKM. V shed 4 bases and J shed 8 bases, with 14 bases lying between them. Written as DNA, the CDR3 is TGTGCCAGCAGTTCCCCCGCAAGCGGGGGCTACACCTTC. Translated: CASSSPASGGYTF.

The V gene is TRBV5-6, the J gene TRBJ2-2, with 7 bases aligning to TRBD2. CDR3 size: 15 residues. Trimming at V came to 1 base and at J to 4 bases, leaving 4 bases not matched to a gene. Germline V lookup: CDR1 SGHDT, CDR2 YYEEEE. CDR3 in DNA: TGTGCCAGCAGCTTGTCTAGCGGCTTCACCGGGGAGCTGTTTTTT. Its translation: CASSLSSGFTGELFF. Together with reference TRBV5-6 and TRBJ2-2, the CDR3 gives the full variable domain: DAGVTQSPTHLIKTRGQQVTLRCSPKSGHDTVSWYQQALGQGPQFIFQYYEEEERQRGNFPDRFSGHQFPNYSSELNVNALLLGDSALYLCASSLSSGFTGELFFGEGSRLTVL.

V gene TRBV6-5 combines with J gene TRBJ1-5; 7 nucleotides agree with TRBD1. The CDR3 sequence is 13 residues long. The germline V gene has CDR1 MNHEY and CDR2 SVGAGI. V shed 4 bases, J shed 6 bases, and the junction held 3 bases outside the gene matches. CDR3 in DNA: TGTGCCAGCAGTTCTGACAGGGTTCAGCCCCAGCATTTT. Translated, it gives CASSSDRVQPQHF.

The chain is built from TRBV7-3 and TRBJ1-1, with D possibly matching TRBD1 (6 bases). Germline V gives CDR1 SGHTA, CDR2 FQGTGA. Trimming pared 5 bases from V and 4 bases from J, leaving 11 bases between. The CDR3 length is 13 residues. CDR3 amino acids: CASSVSGVTEAFF. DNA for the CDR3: TGTGCCAGCAGCGTATCAGGGGTCACTGAAGCTTTCTTT.

The CDR3 sequence: CASSSQSLTNEKLFF. CDR3 sequence (DNA): TGTGCCAGCAGCTCCCAATCACTCACTAATGAAAAACTGTTTTTT. V gene TRBV5-6 combines with J gene TRBJ1-4; D is unclear. This CDR3 contains 15 residues. V was clipped by 3 bases and J by 2 bases, with 11 bases between them. CDR1 and CDR2 (germline): SGHDT, YYEEEE.

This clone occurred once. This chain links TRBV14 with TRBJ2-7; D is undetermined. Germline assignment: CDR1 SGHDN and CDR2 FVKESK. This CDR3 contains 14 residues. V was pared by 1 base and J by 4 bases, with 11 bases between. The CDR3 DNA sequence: TGTGCCAGCAGCCAAGGGATAAGACTTTACGAGCAGTACTTC. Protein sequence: CASSQGIRLYEQYF.

The CDR3 bases are TGTGCCATCAGTGCAGGGCCGGGTGAAAAACTGTTTTTT. Translating it yields CAISAGPGEKLFF. The chain employs TRBV10-3 and TRBJ1-4; possibly TRBD1 for D (5 bases). Germline V gives CDR1 ENHRY, CDR2 SYGVKD. V lost 4 bases to trimming and J lost 7 bases, with 10 bases between them. The length of the CDR3 is 13 residues.

The CDR3 nucleotides read TGTGCCAGTAGTAGAGACAGGAAATACGAGCAGTACTTC. This codes for CASSRDRKYEQYF. This chain links TRBV19 with TRBJ2-7; tentative D call: TRBD1 (6 bases). The CDR3 totals 13 residues. V was cut by 4 bases and J by 4 bases, with 11 bases left in between. CDR1 and CDR2 from the germline V gene are LNHDA and SQIVND (reference sequence).

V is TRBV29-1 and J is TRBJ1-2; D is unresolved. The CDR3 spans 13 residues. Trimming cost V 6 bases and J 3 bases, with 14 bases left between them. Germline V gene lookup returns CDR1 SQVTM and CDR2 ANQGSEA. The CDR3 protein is CSVRPSADYGYTF. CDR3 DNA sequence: TGCAGCGTGCGACCCTCCGCGGACTATGGCTACACCTTC.

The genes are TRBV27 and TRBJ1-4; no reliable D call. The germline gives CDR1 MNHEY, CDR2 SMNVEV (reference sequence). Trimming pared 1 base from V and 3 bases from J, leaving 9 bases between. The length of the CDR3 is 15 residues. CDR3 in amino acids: CASSLLGSSNEKLFF. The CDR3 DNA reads TGTGCCAGCAGTTTATTGGGGAGCTCTAATGAAAAACTGTTTTTT. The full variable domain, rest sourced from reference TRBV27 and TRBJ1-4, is EAQVTQNPRYLITVTGKKLTVTCSQNMNHEYMSWYRQDPGLGLRQIYYSMNVEVTDKGDVPEGYKVSRKEKRNFPLILESPSPNQTSLYFCASSLLGSSNEKLFFGSGTQLSVL.

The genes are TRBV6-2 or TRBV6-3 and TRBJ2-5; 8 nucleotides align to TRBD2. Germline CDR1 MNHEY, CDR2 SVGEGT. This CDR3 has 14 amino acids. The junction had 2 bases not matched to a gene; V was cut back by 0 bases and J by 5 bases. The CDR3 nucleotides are TGTGCCAGCAGTTACTCGATAGCGGGGGAGACCCAGTACTTC. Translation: CASSYSIAGETQYF.

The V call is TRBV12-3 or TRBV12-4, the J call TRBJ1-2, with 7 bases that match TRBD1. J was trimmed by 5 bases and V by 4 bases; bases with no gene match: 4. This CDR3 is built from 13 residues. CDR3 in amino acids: CASSSGQAYGYTF. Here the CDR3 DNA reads TGTGCCAGCAGTTCTGGACAGGCGTATGGCTACACCTTC.

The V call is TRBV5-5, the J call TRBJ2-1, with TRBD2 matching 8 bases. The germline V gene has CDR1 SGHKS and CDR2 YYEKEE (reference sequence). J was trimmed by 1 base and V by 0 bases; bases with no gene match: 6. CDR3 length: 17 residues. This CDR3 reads CASSLDGLAGSYNEQFF. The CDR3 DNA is TGTGCCAGCAGCTTGGACGGGCTAGCGGGTTCCTACAATGAGCAGTTCTTC.

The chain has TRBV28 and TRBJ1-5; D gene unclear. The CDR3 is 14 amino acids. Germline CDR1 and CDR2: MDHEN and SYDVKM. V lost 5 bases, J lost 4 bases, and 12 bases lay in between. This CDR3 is CASSNSYRNQPQHF. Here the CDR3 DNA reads TGTGCCAGCAGTAACTCCTACAGAAATCAGCCCCAGCATTTT.

The CDR3 DNA follows: TGTGCCAGTAGTTTGGGCCGGGGTGCTTTCTTT. Its translation: CASSLGRGAFF. The chain joins TRBV19 to TRBJ1-1, with D uncertain. This CDR3 has 11 residues. The V gene's germline CDR1 is LNHDA and CDR2 SQIVND (reference sequence). Trimming stripped 5 bases from V and 11 bases from J, with 12 bases between. Based on the CDR3 plus reference TRBV19 and TRBJ1-1, the full variable domain is DGGITQSPKYLFRKEGQNVTLSCEQNLNHDAMYWYRQDPGQGLRLIYYSQIVNDFQKGDIAEGYSVSREKKESFPLTVTSAQKNPTAFYLCASSLGRGAFFGQGTRLTVV.

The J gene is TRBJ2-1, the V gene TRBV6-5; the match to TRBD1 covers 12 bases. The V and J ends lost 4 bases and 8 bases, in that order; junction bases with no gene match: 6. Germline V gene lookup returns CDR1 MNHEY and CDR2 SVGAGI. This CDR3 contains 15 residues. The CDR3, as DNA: TGTGCCAGCAGTTCCCGGGACAGGGGGCGGCATGAGCAGTTCTTC. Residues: CASSSRDRGRHEQFF.

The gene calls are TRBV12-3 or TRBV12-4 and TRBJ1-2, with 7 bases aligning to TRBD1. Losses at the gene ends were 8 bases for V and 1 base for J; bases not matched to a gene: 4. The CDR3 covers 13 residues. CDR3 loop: CASQGVDNYGYTF. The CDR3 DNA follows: TGTGCCAGCCAGGGGGTTGATAACTATGGCTACACCTTC.

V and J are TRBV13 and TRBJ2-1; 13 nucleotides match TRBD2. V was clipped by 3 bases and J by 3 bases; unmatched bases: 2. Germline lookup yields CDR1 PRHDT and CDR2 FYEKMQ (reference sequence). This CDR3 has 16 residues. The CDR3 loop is CASSFRTSGSYNEQFF. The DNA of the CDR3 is TGTGCCAGCAGCTTCAGGACTAGCGGGAGCTACAATGAGCAGTTCTTC.

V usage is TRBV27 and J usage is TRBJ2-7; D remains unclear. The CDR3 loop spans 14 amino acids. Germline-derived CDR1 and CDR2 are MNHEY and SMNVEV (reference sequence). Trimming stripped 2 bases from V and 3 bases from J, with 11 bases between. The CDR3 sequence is CASSLARSLYEQYF. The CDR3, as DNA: TGTGCCAGCAGTTTAGCCAGATCCCTCTACGAGCAGTACTTC.

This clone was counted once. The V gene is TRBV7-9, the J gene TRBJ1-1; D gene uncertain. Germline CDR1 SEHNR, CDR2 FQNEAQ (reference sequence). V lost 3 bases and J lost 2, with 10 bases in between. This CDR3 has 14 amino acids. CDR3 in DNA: TGTGCCAGCAGCTTGTACACCGATAACACTGAAGCTTTCTTT. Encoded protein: CASSLYTDNTEAFF.

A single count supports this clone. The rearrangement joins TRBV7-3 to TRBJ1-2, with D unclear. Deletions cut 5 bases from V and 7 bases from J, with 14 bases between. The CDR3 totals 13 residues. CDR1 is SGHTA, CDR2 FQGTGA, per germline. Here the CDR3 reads CASSPREGGGYTF. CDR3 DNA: TGTGCCAGCAGCCCTAGGGAGGGTGGTGGCTACACCTTC.

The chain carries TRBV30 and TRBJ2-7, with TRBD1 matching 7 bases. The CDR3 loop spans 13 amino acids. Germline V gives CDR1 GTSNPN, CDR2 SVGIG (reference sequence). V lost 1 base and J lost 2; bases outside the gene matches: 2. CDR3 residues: CAWSEGAAYEQYF. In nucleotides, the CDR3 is TGTGCCTGGAGTGAGGGGGCCGCCTACGAGCAGTACTTC. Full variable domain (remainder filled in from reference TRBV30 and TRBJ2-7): SQTIHQWPATLVQPVGSPLSLECTVEGTSNPNLYWYRQAAGRGLQLLFYSVGIGQISSEVPQNLSASRPQDRQFILSSKKLLLSDSGFYLCAWSEGAAYEQYFGPGTRLTVT.

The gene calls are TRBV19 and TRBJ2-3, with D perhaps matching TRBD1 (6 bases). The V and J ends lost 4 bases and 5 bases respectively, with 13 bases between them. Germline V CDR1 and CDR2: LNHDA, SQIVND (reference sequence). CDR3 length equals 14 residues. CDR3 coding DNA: TGTGCCAGTAGTAACCAAGGCAGGGGAGATACGCAGTATTTT. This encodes CASSNQGRGDTQYF. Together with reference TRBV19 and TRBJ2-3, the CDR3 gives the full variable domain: DGGITQSPKYLFRKEGQNVTLSCEQNLNHDAMYWYRQDPGQGLRLIYYSQIVNDFQKGDIAEGYSVSREKKESFPLTVTSAQKNPTAFYLCASSNQGRGDTQYFGPGTRLTVL.

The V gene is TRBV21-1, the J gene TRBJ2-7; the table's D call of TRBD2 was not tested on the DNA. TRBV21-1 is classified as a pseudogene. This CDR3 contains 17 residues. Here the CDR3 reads CASSKEGLAGVAYEQYF. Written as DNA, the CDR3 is TGTGCCAGCAGCAAAGAGGGACTAGCGGGAGTCGCCTACGAGCAGTACTTC.

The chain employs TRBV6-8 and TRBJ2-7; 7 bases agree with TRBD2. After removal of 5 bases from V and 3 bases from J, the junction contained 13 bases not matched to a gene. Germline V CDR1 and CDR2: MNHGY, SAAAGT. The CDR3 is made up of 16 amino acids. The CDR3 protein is CASSHIPLADGYEQYF. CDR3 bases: TGTGCCAGCAGTCATATCCCTCTAGCGGATGGCTACGAGCAGTACTTC.